Listed below are T cell receptor beta chains from one sample, sequenced in a study of T cell repertoires in cytomegalovirus infection. MiXCR was run by TCRdb on the reads, yielding one entry per CDR3 protein. Of around 260,000 distinct CDR3 sequences detected, under 30% appear once; the ten largest clones hold roughly 13%. Sequenced input: PBMCs. These receptors were taken from a human donor in good health (CMV status not recorded). Some clones in this sample may be carry-over from other donors' samples. Both conserved end residues are trimmed from each CDR3.

j_call v_call cdr3_aa
TRBJ2-1 TRBV6-2/TRBV6-3 ASSLTSGSIAEQF
TRBJ2-3 TRBV18 ASSPVGSTDTQY
TRBJ1-1 TRBV15 ATSFRCQGIEAF
TRBJ2-1 TRBV30 AWNDWTSDDSEQF
TRBJ2-5 TRBV7-2 ASSLSLTATQETQY
TRBJ2-1 TRBV6-5 ASSYDRVTYNEQF
TRBJ2-7 TRBV7-2 ASSLEWDSSYEQY
TRBJ2-7 TRBV23-1 ASRLALGNEQY
TRBJ2-7 TRBV7-9 ASSSAGQDEQY
TRBJ2-5 TRBV7-9 ASSLGQAGQETQY
TRBJ2-3 TRBV6-2/TRBV6-3 ASRGLAGRSTDTQY
TRBJ2-3 TRBV29-1 SAIWDQGYVSDTQY
TRBJ1-5 TRBV28 ASSLTIAGQPQH
TRBJ2-4 TRBV20-1 SAALGGNTKNIQY
TRBJ1-5 TRBV7-9 ASSLGQTSNQPQH